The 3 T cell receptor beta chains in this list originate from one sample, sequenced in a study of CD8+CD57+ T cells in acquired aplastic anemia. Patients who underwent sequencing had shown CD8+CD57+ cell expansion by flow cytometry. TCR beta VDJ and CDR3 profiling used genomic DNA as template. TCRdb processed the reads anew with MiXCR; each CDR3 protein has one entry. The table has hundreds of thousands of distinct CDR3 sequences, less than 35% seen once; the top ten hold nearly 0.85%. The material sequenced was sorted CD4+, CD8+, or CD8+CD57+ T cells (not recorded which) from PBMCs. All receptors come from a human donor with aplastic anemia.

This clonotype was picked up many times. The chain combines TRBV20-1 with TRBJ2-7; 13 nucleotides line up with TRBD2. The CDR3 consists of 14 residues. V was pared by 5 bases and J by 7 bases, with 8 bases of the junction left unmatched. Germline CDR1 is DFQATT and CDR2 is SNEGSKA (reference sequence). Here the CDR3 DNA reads TGCAGTGCTCAACTAGCGGGGGGGCCGGGTGAGCAGTACTTC. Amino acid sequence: CSAQLAGGPGEQYF.

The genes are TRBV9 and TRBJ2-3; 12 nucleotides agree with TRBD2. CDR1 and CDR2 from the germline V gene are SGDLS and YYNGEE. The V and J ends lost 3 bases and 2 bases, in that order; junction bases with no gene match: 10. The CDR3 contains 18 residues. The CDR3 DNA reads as TGTGCCAGCAGCGCACATCAAAGACTAGCGGGGGTCACAGATACGCAGTATTTT. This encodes CASSAHQRLAGVTDTQYF. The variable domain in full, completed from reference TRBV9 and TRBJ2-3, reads DSGVTQTPKHLITATGQRVTLRCSPRSGDLSVYWYQQSLDQGLQFLIQYYNGEERAKGNILERFSAQQFPDLHSELNLSSLELGDSALYFCASSAHQRLAGVTDTQYFGPGTRLTVL.

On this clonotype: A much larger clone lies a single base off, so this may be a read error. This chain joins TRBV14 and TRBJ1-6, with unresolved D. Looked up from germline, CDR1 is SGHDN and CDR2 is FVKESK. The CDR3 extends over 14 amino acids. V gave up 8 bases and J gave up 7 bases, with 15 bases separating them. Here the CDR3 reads CASGLLRSNSPLHF. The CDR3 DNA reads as TGTGCCAGCGGCCTTCTCAGGTCCAATTCACCCCTCCACTTT.